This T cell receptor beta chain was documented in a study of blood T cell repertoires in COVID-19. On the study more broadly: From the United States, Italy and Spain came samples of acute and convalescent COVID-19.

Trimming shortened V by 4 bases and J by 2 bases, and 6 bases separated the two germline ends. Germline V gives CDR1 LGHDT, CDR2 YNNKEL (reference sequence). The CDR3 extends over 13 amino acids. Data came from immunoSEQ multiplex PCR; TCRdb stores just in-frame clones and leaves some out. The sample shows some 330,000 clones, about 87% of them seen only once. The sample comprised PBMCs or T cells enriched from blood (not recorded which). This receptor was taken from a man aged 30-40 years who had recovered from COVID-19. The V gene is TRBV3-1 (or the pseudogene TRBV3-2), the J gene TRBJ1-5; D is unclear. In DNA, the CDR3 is TGTGCCAGCAGCCGGGCCCGCAATCAGCCCCAGCATTTT. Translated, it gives CASSRARNQPQHF.